The 29 T cell receptor beta chains below come from one sample, sequenced in a study of T cells in Graves' hyperthyroidism and ophthalmopathy. The CDR3 regions of TCR beta were amplified from RNA transcripts. TCR CDR3 underwent first-round RT-PCR with the HTBI primer set. MiXCR was run by TCRdb on the multiplex PCR reads, yielding one entry per CDR3 protein. The sample carries approximately 49,000 distinct CDR3 sequences, approximately 50% recorded once. Sequenced material: peripheral blood or thyroid tissue (not recorded which). Receptors were obtained from a man younger than 35 with Graves' hyperthyroidism.

Turning to this clonotype: The junction departs from germline at one end; a sequencing error may be responsible. The V gene is TRBV7-2, the J gene TRBJ2-2; 9 bases map to TRBD1. CDR1 and CDR2 (germline): SGHTA, FQGNSA. This CDR3 is built from 16 residues. The CDR3, as DNA: TGTGCCAACAGAGGAGGTGGGACAGGGTCCACCGGGGAGCTGGTTTTT. Translation gives CANRGGGTGSTGELVF.

This clonotype occurred many times. The V and J genes are TRBV29-1 and TRBJ2-7; D is perhaps TRBD1 or TRBD2 (5 bases each). Germline CDR1 and CDR2: SQVTM and ANQGSEA. The CDR3 covers 12 residues. The germline V and J ends were trimmed by 3 bases and 5 bases, with 11 bases remaining between them. This CDR3 reads CSVDEGWHEQYF. The CDR3 coding sequence is TGCAGCGTTGATGAGGGGTGGCACGAGCAGTACTTC.

Note on this clonotype: The junction shows a germline mismatch at one end, possibly a read error. V and J are TRBV29-1 and TRBJ1-1, with 7 bases aligning to TRBD1. This CDR3 is built from 14 residues. Germline V gene lookup returns CDR1 SQVTM and CDR2 ANQGSEA. CDR3 coding DNA: TGCAGCGTTGCCCCGTTACAGGGGAGGGGTGAAGCTCTCTTT. Translation gives CSVAPLQGRGEALF.

V gene TRBV20-1 combines with J gene TRBJ1-3; unclear D gene. V lost 6 bases to trimming and J lost 4 bases, with 7 bases between them. From germline, CDR1 is DFQATT and CDR2 SNEGSKA (reference sequence). The CDR3 is 11 residues long. The DNA of the CDR3 is TGCAGTGCAATACAGGGAAACACCATATATTTT. It is translated as CSAIQGNTIYF.

Written as DNA, the CDR3 is TGTGCCAGCAGCGTGACAGCTTCTAATTCACCCCTCCACTTT. The encoded protein is CASSVTASNSPLHF. The chain is built from TRBV9 and TRBJ1-6; TRBD1 is a possible D gene (5 bases). Trimming removed 2 bases from V and 6 bases from J, with 9 bases in between. Per the germline V gene, CDR1 is SGDLS and CDR2 is YYNGEE. CDR3 length equals 14 residues.

This clonotype was seen ten or more times. The CDR3 DNA sequence: TGCAGTGCAAAGAAACTAGCGGGGTTAGCGGATACGCAGTATTTT. It is translated as CSAKKLAGLADTQYF. J is TRBJ2-3 and V is TRBV20-1; TRBD2 agrees at 10 bases. This CDR3 has 15 amino acids. V lost 6 bases, J lost 6 bases, and 12 bases stayed unmatched. Per germline, CDR1 DFQATT and CDR2 SNEGSKA (reference sequence).

The chain couples TRBV6-5 to TRBJ1-2; TRBD1 matches 9 bases. In germline, CDR1 is MNHEY, CDR2 SVGAGI. The CDR3 spans 15 residues. The ends lost 5 bases at V and 6 bases at J; junction bases unmatched: 10. The CDR3 region has the DNA TGTGCCAGCAGTCTGACCGGGACAGGGACTGATGGCTACACCTTC. It codes for CASSLTGTGTDGYTF.

The V call is TRBV7-2, the J call TRBJ1-2; TRBD1 matches at 10 bases. The CDR3 sequence is 14 residues long. V shed 6 bases and J 8 bases; nucleotides not matched to a gene: 9. In germline, CDR1 is SGHTA, CDR2 FQGNSA. DNA for the CDR3: TGTGCCAGCAGTTACCAGGGACAGGGGTGGGGCTACACCTTC. Its protein product is CASSYQGQGWGYTF.

The chain joins TRBV15 to TRBJ1-6; D gene ambiguous. CDR3 length: 14 amino acids. V dropped 0 bases and J dropped 3 bases, with 3 bases sitting between them. The germline V gene encodes CDR1 LNHNV and CDR2 YYDKDF (reference sequence). CDR3 sequence (DNA): TGTGCCACCAGCAGAGACAGCTATAATTCACCCCTCCACTTT. Translation: CATSRDSYNSPLHF.

This chain joins TRBV7-2 and TRBJ1-1; D remains ambiguous. Trimming took 4 bases from V and 3 from J, leaving 12 bases between them. The germline CDR1 and CDR2 sequences are SGHTA and FQGNSA. This CDR3 spans 14 amino acids. DNA for the CDR3: TGTGCCAGCAGCTCCTTCAGGAGGGACACTGAAGCTTTCTTT. Translating gives CASSSFRRDTEAFF.

The chain has TRBV20-1 and TRBJ2-7; 7 bases match TRBD1. With V trimmed by 3 bases and J by 0 bases, 8 bases remained unmatched. CDR3 length: 15 residues. The germline CDR1 and CDR2 sequences are DFQATT and SNEGSKA (reference sequence). CDR3 bases: TGCAGTGCTAGCAGACAGGGTCTCGTCTCCTACGAGCAGTACTTC. Its translation is CSASRQGLVSYEQYF.

The chain employs TRBV2 and TRBJ2-7, with 10 positions matching TRBD2. The CDR3 extends over 14 amino acids. V gave up 6 bases and J gave up 7 bases; unmatched junction bases: 9. Looked up from germline, CDR1 is SNHLY and CDR2 is FYNNEI. CDR3 amino acids: CASRLLAGEGEQYF. The CDR3 DNA is TGTGCCAGCAGACTCCTAGCGGGAGAGGGAGAGCAGTACTTC.

This clonotype was observed many times. The chain employs TRBV7-8 and TRBJ2-5; D is unresolved. Germline V gene sequence: CDR1 SGHVS, CDR2 FQNEAQ. CDR3 length: 13 amino acids. V lost 11 bases to trimming and J lost 0 bases, with 13 bases between them. DNA for the CDR3: TGTGCCGTGAGGCCTTGGTACCAAGAGACCCAGTACTTC. Amino acid sequence: CAVRPWYQETQYF.

This clonotype was seen ten or more times. This sequence joins TRBV6-2 or TRBV6-3 and TRBJ1-1, with D unclear. Germline values: CDR1 MNHEY, CDR2 SVGEGT. Trimming stripped 3 bases from V and 0 bases from J, with 8 bases between. The CDR3 totals 14 residues. CDR3 nucleotides: TGTGCCAGCAGTTATCTGGGAATGAACACTGAAGCTTTCTTT. This translates into CASSYLGMNTEAFF.

The chain employs TRBV24-1 and TRBJ1-1; D might be TRBD1 (5 bases). The CDR3 is 12 amino acids. Germline CDR1 reads KGHDR; CDR2 reads SFDVKD. V lost 9 bases to trimming and J lost 1 base, with 8 bases between them. The CDR3 DNA follows: TGTGCCACCGGGGACGGGAACACTGAAGCTTTCTTT. Translation: CATGDGNTEAFF.

In this sample, this clonotype turned up many times. This may arise from a read error, as a much more abundant clone is one base away. This sequence joins TRBV19 and TRBJ1-1; no clear D gene. The ends were cut back, 5 bases at V and 0 bases at J, with 4 bases in the middle. Germline V gene sequence: CDR1 LNHDA, CDR2 SQIVND (reference sequence). This CDR3 spans 12 amino acids. The chain's CDR3 is CASSFVNTEAFF. CDR3 bases: TGTGCCAGTAGTTTTGTGAACACTGAAGCTTTCTTT.

J is TRBJ2-3 and V is TRBV20-1, with 12 bases identical to TRBD2. Germline CDR1 reads DFQATT; CDR2 reads SNEGSKA (reference sequence). This CDR3 spans 14 amino acids. V was clipped by 3 bases and J by 4 bases; unmatched bases: 2. DNA for the CDR3: TGCAGTGCTAGCGCTAGCGGGAGGGCAGATACGCAGTATTTT. Residues: CSASASGRADTQYF.

The chain combines TRBV20-1 with TRBJ2-5, with 11 bases identical to TRBD1. The CDR3 loop spans 12 amino acids. Germline CDR1 and CDR2: DFQATT and SNEGSKA (reference sequence). CDR3 coding DNA: TGCAGCGGGACAGGGGGCCAAGAGACCCAGTACTTC. The encoded protein is CSGTGGQETQYF.

This clonotype occurred many times. The gene calls are TRBV24-1 and TRBJ2-2; D is possibly TRBD1 (6 bases). V was clipped by 0 bases and J by 5 bases, with 15 bases between them. The CDR3 totals 17 residues. Germline V gene data show CDR1 as KGHDR and CDR2 as SFDVKD. This CDR3 is CATSDLLSQGRTGELFF. CDR3 in DNA: TGTGCCACCAGTGATTTGCTCTCACAGGGACGAACCGGGGAGCTGTTTTTT.

The genes are TRBV10-3 and TRBJ1-5, with D tentatively TRBD1 (5 bases). V gave up 5 bases and J gave up 1 base, with 12 bases separating them. Germline V gene lookup returns CDR1 ENHRY and CDR2 SYGVKD. The CDR3 is made up of 15 amino acids. The CDR3 nucleotides read TGTGCCATCAGTCCTACCGGGGACAGCAATCAGCCCCAGCATTTT. It specifies CAISPTGDSNQPQHF.

This chain connects TRBV29-1 to TRBJ2-7; D possibly corresponds to TRBD2 (6 bases). CDR1 and CDR2 from the germline V gene are SQVTM and ANQGSEA. The CDR3 is made up of 11 amino acids. The V end was cut by 7 bases, the J end by 4 bases, with 11 bases between. CDR3 loop: CSGGLAYEQYF. The CDR3 coding sequence is TGCAGCGGGGGACTTGCTTACGAGCAGTACTTC.

V and J are TRBV7-3 and TRBJ2-3; no firm D call. The germline V gene encodes CDR1 SGHTA and CDR2 FQGTGA. V was clipped by 2 bases and J by 0 bases, with 9 bases between them. The CDR3 sequence is 15 residues long. This CDR3 is CASSLAGRSTDTQYF. The CDR3 DNA reads TGTGCCAGCAGCTTAGCTGGCCGGAGCACAGATACGCAGTATTTT.

This clonotype was picked up many times. This chain uses TRBV30 with TRBJ1-6, with D maybe TRBD1 (5 bases). Trimming pared 5 bases from V and 10 bases from J, leaving 15 bases between. The CDR3 is made up of 13 amino acids. Germline V gene sequence: CDR1 GTSNPN, CDR2 SVGIG (reference sequence). The CDR3 bases are TGTGCCTGGGGGGGGTCTGGGGAATCACCCCTCCACTTT. Its translation: CAWGGSGESPLHF.

This chain's CDR3 is CASSRTGRNQPQHF. The CDR3 bases are TGTGCCAGCAGCCGGACAGGGCGAAATCAGCCCCAGCATTTT. The V call is TRBV6-5, the J call TRBJ1-5; 8 bases fit TRBD1. V dropped 6 bases and J dropped 4; count of bases not matched to a gene: 5. This CDR3 has 14 amino acids. CDR1 and CDR2 from the germline V gene are MNHEY and SVGAGI.

The chain joins TRBV2 to TRBJ1-5; 9 bases map to TRBD1. CDR3 length equals 15 residues. Germline V gene data show CDR1 as SNHLY and CDR2 as FYNNEI. Trimming cost V 4 bases and J 3 bases; bases outside gene matches: 4. Written as DNA, the CDR3 is TGTGCCAGCAGTGGGGGGGACAGGGTCAATCAGCCCCAGCATTTT. This translates into CASSGGDRVNQPQHF. The variable domain in full, with the rest retrieved from reference TRBV2 and TRBJ1-5, is EPEVTQTPSHQVTQMGQEVILRCVPISNHLYFYWYRQILGQKVEFLVSFYNNEISEKSEIFDDQFSVERPDGSNFTLKIRSTKLEDSAMYFCASSGGDRVNQPQHFGDGTRLSIL.

This clonotype was detected ten times or more. CDR3 sequence reads: CSAHGGNNQPQHF. In nucleotides, the CDR3 is TGCAGTGCCCATGGGGGAAACAATCAGCCCCAGCATTTT. J is TRBJ1-5 and V is TRBV20-1, with D maybe TRBD1 (5 bases). CDR3 length equals 13 residues. Trimming cost V 6 bases and J 3 bases, with 12 bases left between them. Germline V lookup: CDR1 DFQATT, CDR2 SNEGSKA (reference sequence).

This clonotype was seen many times. V gene TRBV20-1 combines with J gene TRBJ1-6, with D unresolved. The CDR3 spans 11 residues. Germline CDR1 is DFQATT and CDR2 is SNEGSKA (reference sequence). With 0 bases removed from V and 16 bases from J, the gap between germline ends came to 10 bases. CDR3 sequence (DNA): TGCAGTGCTAGAGATCAAGTCGAACTCCACTTT. This sequence encodes CSARDQVELHF.

This clonotype was recorded a few times. J is TRBJ1-6 and V is TRBV12-3 or TRBV12-4, with TRBD1 matching 9 bases. With 7 bases clipped from V and 10 bases from J, the junction kept 8 bases outside the gene matches. The CDR3 totals 14 residues. The DNA for the CDR3 is TGTGCCAGCAAAAAGGACAGGGGTTGGTCACCCCTCCACTTT. It codes for CASKKDRGWSPLHF.

V usage is TRBV4-3 and J usage is TRBJ2-7, with a weak D call TRBD1 (5 bases). The CDR3 runs 15 residues. V was trimmed by 1 base and J by 0 bases, leaving 10 bases between them. Per the germline V gene, CDR1 is LGHNA and CDR2 is YSLEER. This CDR3 is CASSQGTLVSYEQYF. The CDR3 DNA follows: TGCGCCAGCAGCCAAGGGACACTGGTCTCCTACGAGCAGTACTTC.